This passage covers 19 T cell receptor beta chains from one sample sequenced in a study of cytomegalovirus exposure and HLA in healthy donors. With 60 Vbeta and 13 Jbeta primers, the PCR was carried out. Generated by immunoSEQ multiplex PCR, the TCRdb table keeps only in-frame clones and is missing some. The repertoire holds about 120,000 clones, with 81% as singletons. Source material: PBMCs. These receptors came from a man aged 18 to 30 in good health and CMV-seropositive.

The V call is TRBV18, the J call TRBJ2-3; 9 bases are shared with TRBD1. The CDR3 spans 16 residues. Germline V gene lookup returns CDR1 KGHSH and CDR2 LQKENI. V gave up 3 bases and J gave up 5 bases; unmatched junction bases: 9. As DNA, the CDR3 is TGTGCCAGCTCACCGACCGGGACAGGGCGGGGAGATACGCAGTATTTT. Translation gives CASSPTGTGRGDTQYF.

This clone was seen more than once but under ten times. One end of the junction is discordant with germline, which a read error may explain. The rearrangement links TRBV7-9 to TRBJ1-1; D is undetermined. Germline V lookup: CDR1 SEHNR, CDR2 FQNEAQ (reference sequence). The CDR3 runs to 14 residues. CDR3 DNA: TGTTCCAGCAGCTTAGTAGTTGCAAACACTGAAGCTTTCTTT. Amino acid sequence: CSSSLVVANTEAFF.

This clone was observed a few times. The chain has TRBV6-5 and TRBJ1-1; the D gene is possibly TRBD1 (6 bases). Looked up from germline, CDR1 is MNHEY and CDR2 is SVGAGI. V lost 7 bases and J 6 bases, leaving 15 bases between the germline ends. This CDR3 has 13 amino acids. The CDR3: CASTKTWTAEAFF. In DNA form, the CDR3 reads TGTGCCAGCACCAAAACCTGGACAGCTGAAGCTTTCTTT.

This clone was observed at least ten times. This CDR3 reads CASSRQNTEAFF. The CDR3 DNA follows: TGTGCCAGCTCACGACAGAACACTGAAGCTTTCTTT. V usage is TRBV18 and J usage is TRBJ1-1, with unresolved D. This CDR3 comprises 12 residues. Trimming removed 4 bases at V and 1 base at J, with 4 bases between. Germline CDR1 and CDR2: KGHSH and LQKENI.

For the CDR3, the DNA is TGTGCCAGCAGTTCTGGTCGGGGTCGGCCCCAGCATTTT. The encoded protein is CASSSGRGRPQHF. This chain joins TRBV27 and TRBJ1-5; D unresolved. Germline loops: CDR1 MNHEY, CDR2 SMNVEV (reference sequence). V was cut by 4 bases and J by 9 bases, with 13 bases left in between. The CDR3 covers 13 residues.

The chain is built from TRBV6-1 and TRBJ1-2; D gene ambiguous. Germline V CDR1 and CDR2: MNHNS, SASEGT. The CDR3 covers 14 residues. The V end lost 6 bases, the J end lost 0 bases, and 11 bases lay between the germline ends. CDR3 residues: CASSLGTANYGYTF. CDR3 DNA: TGTGCCAGCAGCCTGGGCACAGCTAACTATGGCTACACCTTC.

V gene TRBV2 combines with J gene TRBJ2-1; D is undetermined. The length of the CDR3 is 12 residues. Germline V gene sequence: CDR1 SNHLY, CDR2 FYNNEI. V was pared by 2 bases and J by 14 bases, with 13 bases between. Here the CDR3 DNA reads TGTGCCAGCAGTGAAACCACAACGAACGAGTTCTTC. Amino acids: CASSETTTNEFF.

The CDR3 loop is CAIGRQGLNTEAFF. The CDR3 DNA follows: TGTGCCATCGGAAGACAGGGACTCAACACTGAAGCTTTCTTT. The chain is built from TRBV10-3 and TRBJ1-1; TRBD1 agrees at 7 bases. Germline CDR1 is ENHRY and CDR2 is SYGVKD. The V segment lost 8 bases and the J segment 2 bases; nucleotides outside the gene matches: 8. The CDR3 loop spans 14 amino acids.

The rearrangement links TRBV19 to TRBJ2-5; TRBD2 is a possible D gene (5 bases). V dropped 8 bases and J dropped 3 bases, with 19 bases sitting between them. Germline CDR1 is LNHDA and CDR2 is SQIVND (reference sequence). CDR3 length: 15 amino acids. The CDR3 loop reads CASSSGITSKETQYF. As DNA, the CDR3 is TGTGCCAGTTCCTCCGGAATAACTAGTAAAGAGACCCAGTACTTC.

In DNA form, the CDR3 reads TGCGCCAGCAGCCTTGTTGGAGATCCGAATCAGCCCCAGCATTTT. The encoded protein is CASSLVGDPNQPQHF. The chain recombines TRBV4-1 with TRBJ1-5, with D unresolved. CDR1 is MGHRA, CDR2 YSYEKL, per germline. V lost 4 bases and J lost 4, with 14 bases in between. The CDR3 is 15 residues long.

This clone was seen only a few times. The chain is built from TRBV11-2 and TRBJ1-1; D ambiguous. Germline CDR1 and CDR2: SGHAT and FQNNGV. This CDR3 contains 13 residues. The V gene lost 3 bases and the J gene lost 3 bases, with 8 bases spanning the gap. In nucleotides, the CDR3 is TGTGCCAGCAGCTTCACCCGGGACACTGAAGCTTTCTTT. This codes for CASSFTRDTEAFF.

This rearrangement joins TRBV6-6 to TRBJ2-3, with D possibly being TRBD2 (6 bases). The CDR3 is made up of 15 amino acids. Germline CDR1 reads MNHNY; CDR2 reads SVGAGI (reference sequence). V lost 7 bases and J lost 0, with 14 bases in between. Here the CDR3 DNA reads TGTGCCAGCACCCTGACTAGAGGGAGCACAGATACGCAGTATTTT. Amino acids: CASTLTRGSTDTQYF.

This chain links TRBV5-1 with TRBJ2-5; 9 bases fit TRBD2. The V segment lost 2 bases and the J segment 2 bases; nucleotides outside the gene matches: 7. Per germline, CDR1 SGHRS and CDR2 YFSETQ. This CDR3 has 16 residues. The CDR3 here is CASSLGAGGGQETQYF. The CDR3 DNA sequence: TGCGCCAGCAGCTTAGGAGCGGGGGGTGGACAAGAGACCCAGTACTTC.

The DNA for the CDR3 is TGTGCCAGCTCACTGGGGACAGGGAACACTGAAGCTTTCTTT. It is translated as CASSLGTGNTEAFF. The V and J genes are TRBV18 and TRBJ1-1; 8 bases map to TRBD1. Germline V gives CDR1 KGHSH, CDR2 LQKENI. This CDR3 is built from 14 residues. V was clipped by 4 bases and J by 1 base; unmatched bases: 2.

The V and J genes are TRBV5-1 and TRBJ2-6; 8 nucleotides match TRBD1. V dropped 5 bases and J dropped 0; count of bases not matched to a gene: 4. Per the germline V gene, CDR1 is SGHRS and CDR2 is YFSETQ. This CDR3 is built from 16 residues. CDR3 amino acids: CASRDRENSGANVLTF. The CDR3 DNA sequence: TGCGCCAGCAGGGACAGGGAGAACTCTGGGGCCAACGTCCTGACTTTC.

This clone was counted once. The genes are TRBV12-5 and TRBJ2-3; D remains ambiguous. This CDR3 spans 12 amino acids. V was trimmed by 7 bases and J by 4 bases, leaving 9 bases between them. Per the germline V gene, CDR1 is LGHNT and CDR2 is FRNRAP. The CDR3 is CASALVADTQYF. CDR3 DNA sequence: TGTGCTAGTGCCCTAGTTGCAGATACGCAGTATTTT.

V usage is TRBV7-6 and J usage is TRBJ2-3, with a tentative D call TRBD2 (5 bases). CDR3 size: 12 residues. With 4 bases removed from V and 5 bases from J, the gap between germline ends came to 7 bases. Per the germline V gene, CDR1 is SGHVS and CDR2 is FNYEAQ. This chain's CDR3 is CASSSSGDTQYF. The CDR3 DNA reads TGTGCCAGCAGCTCCAGCGGAGATACGCAGTATTTT.

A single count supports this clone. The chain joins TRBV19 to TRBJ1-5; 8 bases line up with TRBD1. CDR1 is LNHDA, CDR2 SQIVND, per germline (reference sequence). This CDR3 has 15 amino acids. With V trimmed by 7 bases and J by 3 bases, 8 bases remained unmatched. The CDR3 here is CASTLGTGVNQPQHF. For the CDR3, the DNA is TGTGCCAGTACTCTCGGGACAGGCGTCAATCAGCCCCAGCATTTT.

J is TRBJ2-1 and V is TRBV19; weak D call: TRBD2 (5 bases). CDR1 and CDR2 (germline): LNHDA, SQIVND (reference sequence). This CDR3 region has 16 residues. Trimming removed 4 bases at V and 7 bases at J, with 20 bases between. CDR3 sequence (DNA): TGTGCCAGTAGTAGCCAAATGAGGGTCGCTCGGAATGAGCAGTTCTTC. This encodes CASSSQMRVARNEQFF. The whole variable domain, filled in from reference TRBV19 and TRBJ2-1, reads DGGITQSPKYLFRKEGQNVTLSCEQNLNHDAMYWYRQDPGQGLRLIYYSQIVNDFQKGDIAEGYSVSREKKESFPLTVTSAQKNPTAFYLCASSSQMRVARNEQFFGPGTRLTVL.